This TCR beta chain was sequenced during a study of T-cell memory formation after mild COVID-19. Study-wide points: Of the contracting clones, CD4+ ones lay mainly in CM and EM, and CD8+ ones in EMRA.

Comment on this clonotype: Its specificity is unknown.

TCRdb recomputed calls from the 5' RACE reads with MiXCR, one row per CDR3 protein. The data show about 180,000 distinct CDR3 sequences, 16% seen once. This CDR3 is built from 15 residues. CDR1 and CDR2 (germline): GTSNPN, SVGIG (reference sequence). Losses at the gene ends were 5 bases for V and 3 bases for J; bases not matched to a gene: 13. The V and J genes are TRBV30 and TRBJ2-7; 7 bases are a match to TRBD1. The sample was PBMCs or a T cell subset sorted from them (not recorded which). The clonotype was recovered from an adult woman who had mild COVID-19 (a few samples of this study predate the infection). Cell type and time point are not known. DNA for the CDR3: TGTGCCTGGGGGGTCAAGGGACAGTTCCACTACGAGCAGTACTTC. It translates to CAWGVKGQFHYEQYF.